This TCR beta chain appears in the sequencing data of a study of cytomegalovirus exposure and HLA in healthy donors. The CDR3 extends over 15 amino acids. Trimming cost V 5 bases and J 1 base, with 11 bases left between them. Per the germline V gene, CDR1 is SGHTA and CDR2 is FQGNSA. Here immunoSEQ multiplex PCR was the method, and the copy in TCRdb shows in-frame clones only, minus some. The sample has about 150,000 clones, less than 90% seen once. This chain links TRBV7-2 with TRBJ2-2, with a tentative D call TRBD2 (6 bases). The sequence was obtained from a woman under 30 in good health and CMV-seropositive. Sequenced sample: PBMCs. Written as DNA, the CDR3 is TGTGCCAGCAGCCGGGACTGGCGGAACACCGGGGAGCTGTTTTTT. Translating it yields CASSRDWRNTGELFF. Full variable domain (remainder filled in from reference TRBV7-2 and TRBJ2-2): GAGVSQSPSNKVTEKGKDVELRCDPISGHTALYWYRQSLGQGLEFLIYFQGNSAPDKSGLPSDRFSAERTGGSVSTLTIQRTQQEDSAVYLCASSRDWRNTGELFFGEGSRLTVL.